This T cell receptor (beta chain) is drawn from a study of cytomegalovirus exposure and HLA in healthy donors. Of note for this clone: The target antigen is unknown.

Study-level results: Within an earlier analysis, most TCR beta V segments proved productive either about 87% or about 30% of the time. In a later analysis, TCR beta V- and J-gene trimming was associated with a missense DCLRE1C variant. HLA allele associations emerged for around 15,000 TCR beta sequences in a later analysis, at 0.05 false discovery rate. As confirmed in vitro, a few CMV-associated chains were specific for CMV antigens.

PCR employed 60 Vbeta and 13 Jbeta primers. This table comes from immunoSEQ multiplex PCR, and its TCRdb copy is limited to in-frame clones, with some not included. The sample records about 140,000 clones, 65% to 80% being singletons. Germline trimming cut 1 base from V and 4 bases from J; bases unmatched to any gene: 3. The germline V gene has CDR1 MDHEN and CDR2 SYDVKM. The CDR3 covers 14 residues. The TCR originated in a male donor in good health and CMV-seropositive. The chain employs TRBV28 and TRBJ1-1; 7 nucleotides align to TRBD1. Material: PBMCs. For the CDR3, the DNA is TGTGCCAGCAGTTTATTTGCAGGGGGCACTGAAGCTTTCTTT. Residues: CASSLFAGGTEAFF.